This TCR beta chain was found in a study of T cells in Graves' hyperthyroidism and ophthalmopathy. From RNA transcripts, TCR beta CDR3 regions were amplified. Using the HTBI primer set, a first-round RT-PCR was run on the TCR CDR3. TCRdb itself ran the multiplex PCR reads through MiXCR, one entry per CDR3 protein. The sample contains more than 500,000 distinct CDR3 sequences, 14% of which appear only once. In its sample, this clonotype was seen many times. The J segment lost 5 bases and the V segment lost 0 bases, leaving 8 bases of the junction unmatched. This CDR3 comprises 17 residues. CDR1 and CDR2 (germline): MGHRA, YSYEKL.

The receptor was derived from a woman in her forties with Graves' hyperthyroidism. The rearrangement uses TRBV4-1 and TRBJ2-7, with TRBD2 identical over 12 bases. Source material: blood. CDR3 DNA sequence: TGCGCCAGCAGCCAAGATCCCCCGACTAGCGGGAGCAACGAGCAGTACTTC. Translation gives CASSQDPPTSGSNEQYF.